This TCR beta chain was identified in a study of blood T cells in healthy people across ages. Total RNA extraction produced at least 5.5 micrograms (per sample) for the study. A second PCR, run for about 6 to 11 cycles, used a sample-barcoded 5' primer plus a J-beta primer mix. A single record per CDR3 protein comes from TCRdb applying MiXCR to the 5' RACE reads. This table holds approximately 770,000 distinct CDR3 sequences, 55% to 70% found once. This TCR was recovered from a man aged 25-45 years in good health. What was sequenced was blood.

CDR3 sequence (DNA): TGTGCCAGCAGCGCGGGGGGGCAAGGAGATACGCAGTATTTT. Encoded protein: CASSAGGQGDTQYF. V gene TRBV12-3 or TRBV12-4 combines with J gene TRBJ2-3, with 9 bases identical to TRBD2. V trimming: 6 bases; J trimming: 5 bases; junction bases outside the gene matches: 6. This CDR3 has 14 residues.